Below, 15 T cell receptor beta chains from the same sample are listed, as sequenced in a study of CD8 T cells in ankylosing spondylitis. Each CDR3 protein gets one entry after TCRdb re-called the 5' RACE reads with MiXCR. The profile shows some 250,000 distinct CDR3 sequences, around 9.2% of them singletons. The sequenced sample was blood, either unsorted or a sorted T cell fraction (not recorded which). These receptors originate from a male donor with ankylosing spondylitis or in good health (not recorded which).

This clonotype came up many times. The gene calls are TRBV20-1 and TRBJ2-3; D uncertain. The CDR3 runs 18 residues. Germline V CDR1 and CDR2: DFQATT, SNEGSKA (reference sequence). The V end was cut by 3 bases, the J end by 3 bases, with 25 bases between. The CDR3 reads CSASDPRRASHPTDTQYF. The CDR3 DNA is TGCAGTGCTAGTGACCCCCGACGGGCTAGTCATCCGACAGATACGCAGTATTTT.

The table lists this clonotype with many counts. This rearrangement joins TRBV5-1 to TRBJ1-6; D remains ambiguous. CDR1 is SGHRS, CDR2 YFSETQ, per germline. V was trimmed by 0 bases and J by 6 bases, leaving 10 bases between them. The CDR3 sequence is 15 residues long. CDR3: CASSLDYLPNSPLHF. DNA for the CDR3: TGCGCCAGCAGCTTGGATTATCTCCCTAATTCACCCCTCCACTTT.

This clonotype was observed many times. V gene TRBV20-1 combines with J gene TRBJ2-5, with D possibly called TRBD1 or TRBD2 (5 bases each). The CDR3 runs 14 residues. Trimming pared 3 bases from V and 2 bases from J, leaving 13 bases between. Germline loops: CDR1 DFQATT, CDR2 SNEGSKA (reference sequence). CDR3 coding DNA: TGCAGTGCTAGCCAGGGACCGGCACAAGAGACCCAGTACTTC. It codes for CSASQGPAQETQYF.

At least ten counts were recorded for this clonotype. The chain joins TRBV12-3 or TRBV12-4 to TRBJ1-1, with D possibly TRBD1 on 6 matching bases. V was cut by 3 bases and J by 3 bases, with 11 bases left in between. This CDR3 spans 14 amino acids. This chain's CDR3 is CASSFGTLDTEAFF. The CDR3 DNA follows: TGTGCCAGCAGTTTTGGGACACTCGACACTGAAGCTTTCTTT.

This clonotype was seen many times. The chain combines TRBV12-3 or TRBV12-4 with TRBJ1-3, with D hard to call. This CDR3 is 16 amino acids long. Trimming cost V 2 bases and J 1 base, with 12 bases left between them. CDR3 residues: CASSLMGPGSGNTIYF. Written as DNA, the CDR3 is TGTGCCAGCAGTTTAATGGGTCCGGGATCTGGAAACACCATATATTTT.

This clonotype showed up just a few times. This chain uses TRBV11-3 with TRBJ2-1; D tentatively fits TRBD1 or TRBD2 (5 bases each). CDR1 and CDR2 (germline): SGHNT, YENEEA. V was cut by 5 bases and J by 1 base, with 15 bases left in between. The CDR3 totals 16 residues. In DNA, the CDR3 is TGTGCCAGCAGCACACGGGACCGGTCATCCTACAATGAGCAGTTCTTC. It translates to CASSTRDRSSYNEQFF.

This clonotype was observed at least ten times. This chain uses TRBV21-1 with TRBJ1-2; TRBD1 is the table's D call, not checked against the DNA. TRBV21-1 is classified as a pseudogene. CDR3 length: 12 amino acids. As DNA, the CDR3 is TGTGCCAGCAGCAGGGACAATCATGGCTACACCTTC. Its protein product is CASSRDNHGYTF.

This clonotype was seen many times. The V call is TRBV21-1, the J call TRBJ2-5; the table's D call TRBD1 went unverified against the DNA. TRBV21-1 is a documented pseudogene. CDR3 length: 16 amino acids. The CDR3 DNA follows: TGTGCCAGCAGCAAAGGGAGGATTCCCGGCGGGGAGACCCAGTACTTC. Protein: CASSKGRIPGGETQYF.

There are a few counts of this clonotype. V gene TRBV30 combines with J gene TRBJ1-3, with D perhaps TRBD1 (6 bases). Germline loops: CDR1 GTSNPN, CDR2 SVGIG (reference sequence). This CDR3 comprises 15 residues. With 7 bases removed from V and 4 bases from J, the gap between germline ends came to 20 bases. For the CDR3, the DNA is TGTGCCTCCTCATCCAGTGGGGGGCTCGGAAACACCATATATTTT. Translated: CASSSSGGLGNTIYF. Supplemented by reference TRBV30 and TRBJ1-3, the full variable domain reads SQTIHQWPATLVQPVGSPLSLECTVEGTSNPNLYWYRQAAGRGLQLLFYSVGIGQISSEVPQNLSASRPQDRQFILSSKKLLLSDSGFYLCASSSSGGLGNTIYFGEGSWLTVV.

A word on this clonotype: One base away lies a much larger clone, so this may be a sequencing read error. The chain has TRBV7-9 and TRBJ1-1; possible D gene TRBD1, 5 bases. The CDR3 contains 15 residues. Looked up from germline, CDR1 is SEHNR and CDR2 is FQNEAQ (reference sequence). The CDR3 sequence is CASRIAGQPNAEAFF. The CDR3 nucleotides are TGTGCCAGCAGGATAGCGGGGCAGCCGAACGCTGAAGCTTTCTTT. The variable domain in full, with the rest retrieved from reference TRBV7-9 and TRBJ1-1, is DTGVSQNPRHKITKRGQNVTFRCDPISEHNRLYWYRQTLGQGPEFLTYFQNEAQLEKSRLLSDRFSAERPKGSFSTLEIQRTEQGDSAMYLCASRIAGQPNAEAFFGQGTRLTVV.

This clonotype was observed many times. The gene calls are TRBV4-3 and TRBJ2-7, with 9 bases aligning to TRBD2. Germline assignment: CDR1 LGHNA and CDR2 YSLEER. The ends lost 3 bases at V and 0 bases at J; junction bases unmatched: 3. There are 15 residues in the CDR3. The CDR3 protein is CASSHHSGSSYEQYF. The CDR3 bases are TGCGCCAGCAGCCACCATAGCGGGAGCTCCTACGAGCAGTACTTC.

This clonotype was detected many times. The V call is TRBV20-1, the J call TRBJ2-1; perhaps TRBD2 as D (6 bases). Germline V lookup: CDR1 DFQATT, CDR2 SNEGSKA (reference sequence). V gave up 4 bases and J gave up 3 bases, with 7 bases separating them. The CDR3 contains 12 residues. CDR3 region: CSATTSYNEQFF. The CDR3 DNA reads as TGCAGTGCTACGACTAGCTACAATGAGCAGTTCTTC.

V gene TRBV7-2 combines with J gene TRBJ2-1; D is possibly TRBD1 (6 bases). Trimming shortened V by 5 bases and J by 10 bases, and 18 bases separated the two germline ends. Germline values: CDR1 SGHTA, CDR2 FQGNSA. CDR3 length equals 14 residues. CDR3 sequence: CASSLRRLGTEQFF. The DNA of the CDR3 is TGTGCCAGCAGCCTCCGGCGGCTCGGGACAGAGCAGTTCTTC.

The CDR3 DNA reads as TGCAGTGCTAGCGGACTAGCGGGGGCCCCCCTCCACAATGAGCAGTTCTTC. Its protein is CSASGLAGAPLHNEQFF. V usage is TRBV20-1 and J usage is TRBJ2-1, with 13 bases fitting TRBD2. The CDR3 totals 17 residues. CDR1 is DFQATT, CDR2 SNEGSKA, per germline (reference sequence). The V gene end was trimmed by 3 bases and the J gene end by 5 bases; junction bases not matched to a gene: 10.

This clonotype was found many times. The chain joins TRBV7-9 to TRBJ2-3; 10 nucleotides align to TRBD2. This CDR3 comprises 15 residues. With 2 bases clipped from V and 10 bases from J, the junction kept 9 bases outside the gene matches. Germline values: CDR1 SEHNR, CDR2 FQNEAQ (reference sequence). CDR3 region: CASSLHELAGRSQYF. DNA of the CDR3: TGTGCCAGCAGCTTACATGAACTAGCGGGACGGTCGCAGTATTTT.